One sample yielded the 2 T cell receptor beta chains listed below, sequenced in a study of T cell responses to AZD1222 COVID-19 vaccine. Sequencing used immunoSEQ multiplex PCR; TCRdb keeps in-frame clones, though not all of them. The repertoire includes about 180,000 clones, just over 85% of them detected once, and more than 7% sits in the top ten. Sequences were derived from peripheral blood, sampled on day 0 of AZD1222 vaccination. All receptors come from an adult in good health.

The V and J genes are TRBV11-2 and TRBJ2-7, with a possible D match to TRBD2 (5 bases). Trimming took off 1 base at V and 2 bases at J, with 12 bases between the two ends. CDR3 length: 15 amino acids. Germline lookup yields CDR1 SGHAT and CDR2 FQNNGV. The CDR3 here is CASSLGRTATYEQYF. DNA of the CDR3: TGTGCCAGCAGCTTAGGGCGGACTGCAACCTACGAGCAGTACTTC.

V usage is TRBV7-3 and J usage is TRBJ2-1; D uncertain. CDR1 and CDR2 (germline): SGHTA, FQGTGA. Trimming cost V 5 bases and J 9 bases, with 14 bases left between them. The CDR3 totals 13 residues. CDR3 loop: CASSRLIGLEQFF. The CDR3 region has the DNA TGTGCCAGCAGCCGGTTAATAGGTCTTGAGCAGTTCTTC. The whole variable domain, filled in from reference TRBV7-3 and TRBJ2-1, reads GAGVSQTPSNKVTEKGKYVELRCDPISGHTALYWYRQSLGQGPEFLIYFQGTGAADDSGLPNDRFFAVRPEGSVSTLKIQRTERGDSAVYLCASSRLIGLEQFFGPGTRLTVL.